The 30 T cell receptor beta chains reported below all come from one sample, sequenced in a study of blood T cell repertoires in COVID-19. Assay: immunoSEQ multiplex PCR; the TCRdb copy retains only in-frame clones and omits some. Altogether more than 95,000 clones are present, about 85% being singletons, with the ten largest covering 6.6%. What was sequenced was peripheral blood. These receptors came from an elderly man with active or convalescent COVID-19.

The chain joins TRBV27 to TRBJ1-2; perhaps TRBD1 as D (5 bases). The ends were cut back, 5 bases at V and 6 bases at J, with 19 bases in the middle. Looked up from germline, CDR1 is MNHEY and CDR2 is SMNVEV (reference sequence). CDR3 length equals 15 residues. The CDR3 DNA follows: TGTGCCAGCAGTCCGGCGGGGGGGGTACGTAATGGCTACACCTTC. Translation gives CASSPAGGVRNGYTF.

This CDR3 reads CASSLSSTDTQYF. Written as DNA, the CDR3 is TGCGCCAGCAGCTTGTCGTCCACAGATACGCAGTATTTT. The chain recombines TRBV5-1 with TRBJ2-3; the D is unclear. CDR1 is SGHRS and CDR2 is YFSETQ in the germline V gene. This CDR3 is built from 13 residues. The V end was cut by 1 base, the J end by 2 bases, with 5 bases between.

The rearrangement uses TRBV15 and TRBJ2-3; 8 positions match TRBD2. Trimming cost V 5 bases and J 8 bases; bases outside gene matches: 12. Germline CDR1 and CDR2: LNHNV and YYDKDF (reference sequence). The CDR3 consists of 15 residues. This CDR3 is CATSPSSGLWGTQYF. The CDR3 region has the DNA TGTGCCACCAGCCCTTCTAGCGGGTTATGGGGTACGCAGTATTTT.

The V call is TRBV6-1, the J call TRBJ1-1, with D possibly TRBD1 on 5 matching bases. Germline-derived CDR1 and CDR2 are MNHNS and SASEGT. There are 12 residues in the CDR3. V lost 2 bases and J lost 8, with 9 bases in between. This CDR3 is CASSEWGREAFF. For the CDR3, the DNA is TGTGCCAGCAGTGAATGGGGCAGAGAAGCTTTCTTT.

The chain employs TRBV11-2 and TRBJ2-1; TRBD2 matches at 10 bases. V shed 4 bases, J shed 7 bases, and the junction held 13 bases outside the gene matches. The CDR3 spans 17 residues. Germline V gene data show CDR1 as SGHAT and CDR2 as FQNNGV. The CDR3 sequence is CASSSVLGAGGLNEQFF. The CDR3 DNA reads TGTGCCAGCAGCTCAGTCCTAGGAGCGGGAGGGCTTAATGAGCAGTTCTTC.

The CDR3 region has the DNA TGTGCCAGCAGTTCCGGGACACTAGAAAATGAGCAGTTCTTC. Its protein product is CASSSGTLENEQFF. This chain joins TRBV6-5 and TRBJ2-1, with D maybe TRBD1 (6 bases). Trimming removed 4 bases at V and 7 bases at J, with 14 bases between. CDR1 and CDR2 (germline): MNHEY, SVGAGI. The CDR3 has 14 amino acids.

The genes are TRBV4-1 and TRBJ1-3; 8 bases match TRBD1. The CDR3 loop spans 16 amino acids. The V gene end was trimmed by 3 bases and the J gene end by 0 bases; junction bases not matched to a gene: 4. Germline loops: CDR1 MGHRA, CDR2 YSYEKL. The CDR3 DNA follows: TGCGCCAGCAGCCAGGGACAGGCCTACTCTGGAAACACCATATATTTT. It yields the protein CASSQGQAYSGNTIYF.

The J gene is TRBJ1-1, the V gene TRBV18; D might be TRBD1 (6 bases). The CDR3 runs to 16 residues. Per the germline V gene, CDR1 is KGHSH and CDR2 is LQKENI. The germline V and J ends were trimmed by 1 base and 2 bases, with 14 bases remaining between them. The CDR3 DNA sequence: TGTGCCAGCTCACCACTTAACGCAGGGGATAACACTGAAGCTTTCTTT. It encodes CASSPLNAGDNTEAFF.

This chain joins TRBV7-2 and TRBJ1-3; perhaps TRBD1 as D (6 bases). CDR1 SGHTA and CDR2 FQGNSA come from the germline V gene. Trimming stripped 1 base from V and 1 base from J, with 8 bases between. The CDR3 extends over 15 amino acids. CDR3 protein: CASSLVGGSGNTIYF. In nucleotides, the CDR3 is TGTGCCAGCAGCTTAGTAGGGGGATCTGGAAACACCATATATTTT.

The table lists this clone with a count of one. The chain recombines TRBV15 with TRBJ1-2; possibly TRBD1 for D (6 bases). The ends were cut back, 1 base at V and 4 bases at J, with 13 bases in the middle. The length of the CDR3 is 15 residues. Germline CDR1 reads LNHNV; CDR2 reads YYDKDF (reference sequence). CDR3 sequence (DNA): TGTGCCACCAGCAGAGGCGGAGGACAGCTCTATGGCTACACCTTC. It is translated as CATSRGGGQLYGYTF.

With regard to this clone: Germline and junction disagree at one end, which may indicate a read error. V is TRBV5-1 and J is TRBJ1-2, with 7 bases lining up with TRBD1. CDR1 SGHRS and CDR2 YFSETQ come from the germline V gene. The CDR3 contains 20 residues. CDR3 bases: TGCGCCAGCAGCACAGGACAGGCGTACGACCTTATGGCCCCTTTACTCACCCCCGCCTTC. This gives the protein CASSTGQAYDLMAPLLTPAF.

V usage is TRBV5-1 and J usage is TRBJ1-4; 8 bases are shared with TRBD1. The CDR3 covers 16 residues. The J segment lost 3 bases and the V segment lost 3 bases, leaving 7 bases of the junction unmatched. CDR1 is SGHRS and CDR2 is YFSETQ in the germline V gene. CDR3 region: CASSSQGAGANEKLFF. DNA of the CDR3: TGCGCCAGCAGCTCCCAGGGGGCTGGGGCTAATGAAAAACTGTTTTTT.

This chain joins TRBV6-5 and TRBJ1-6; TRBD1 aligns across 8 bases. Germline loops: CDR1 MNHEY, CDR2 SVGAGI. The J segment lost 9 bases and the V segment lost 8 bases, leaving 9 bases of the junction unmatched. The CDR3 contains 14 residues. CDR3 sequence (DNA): TGTGCCAGCCATCGGGGACAGGAGGCTTCACCCCTCCACTTT. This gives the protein CASHRGQEASPLHF.

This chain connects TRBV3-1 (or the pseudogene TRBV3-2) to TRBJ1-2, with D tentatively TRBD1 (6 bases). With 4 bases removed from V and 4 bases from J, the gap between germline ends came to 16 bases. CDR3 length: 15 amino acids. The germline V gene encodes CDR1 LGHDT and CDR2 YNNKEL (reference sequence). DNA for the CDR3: TGTGCCAGCAGCCTCTCAAGACAGGCGGCCTATGGCTACACCTTC. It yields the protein CASSLSRQAAYGYTF.

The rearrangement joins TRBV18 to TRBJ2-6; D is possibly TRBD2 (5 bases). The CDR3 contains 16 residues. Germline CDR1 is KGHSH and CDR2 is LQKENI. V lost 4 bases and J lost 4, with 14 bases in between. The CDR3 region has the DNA TGTGCCAGCTCACGCTCGGGGTTCATAGGGGCCAACGTCCTGACTTTC. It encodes CASSRSGFIGANVLTF.

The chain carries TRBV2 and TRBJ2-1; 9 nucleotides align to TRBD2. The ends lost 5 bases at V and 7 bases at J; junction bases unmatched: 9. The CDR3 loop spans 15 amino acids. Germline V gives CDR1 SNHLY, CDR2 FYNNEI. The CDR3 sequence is CASSSGTSKGNEQFF. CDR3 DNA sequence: TGTGCCAGCAGTTCCGGGACTAGCAAGGGAAATGAGCAGTTCTTC.

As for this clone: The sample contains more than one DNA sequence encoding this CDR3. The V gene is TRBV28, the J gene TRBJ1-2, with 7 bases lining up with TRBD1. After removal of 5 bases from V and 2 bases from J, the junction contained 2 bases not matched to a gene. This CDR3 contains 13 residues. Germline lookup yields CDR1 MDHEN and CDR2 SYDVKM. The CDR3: CASSLGQNYGYTF. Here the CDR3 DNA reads TGTGCCAGCAGTCTGGGACAGAACTATGGCTACACCTTC.

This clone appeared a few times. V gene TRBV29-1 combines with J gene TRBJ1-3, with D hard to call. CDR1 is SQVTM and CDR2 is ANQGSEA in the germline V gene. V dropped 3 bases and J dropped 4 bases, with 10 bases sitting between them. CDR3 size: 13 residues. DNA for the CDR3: TGCAGCGTTGACCAGGCTGGCGGAAACACCATATATTTT. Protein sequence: CSVDQAGGNTIYF.

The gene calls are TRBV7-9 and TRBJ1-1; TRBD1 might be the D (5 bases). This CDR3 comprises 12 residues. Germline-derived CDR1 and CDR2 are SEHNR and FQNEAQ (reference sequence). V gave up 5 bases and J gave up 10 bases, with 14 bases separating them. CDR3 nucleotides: TGTGCCAGCAGCGCAAGCCAGGGTGCAGCTTTCTTT. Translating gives CASSASQGAAFF.

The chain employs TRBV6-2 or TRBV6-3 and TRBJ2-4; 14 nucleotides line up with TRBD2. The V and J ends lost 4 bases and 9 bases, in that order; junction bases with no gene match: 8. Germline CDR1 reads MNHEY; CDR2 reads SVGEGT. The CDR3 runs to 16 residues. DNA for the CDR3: TGTGCCAGCAGTTTTCGCCCTGGGACTAGCGGGGGCATTCAGTACTTC. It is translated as CASSFRPGTSGGIQYF.

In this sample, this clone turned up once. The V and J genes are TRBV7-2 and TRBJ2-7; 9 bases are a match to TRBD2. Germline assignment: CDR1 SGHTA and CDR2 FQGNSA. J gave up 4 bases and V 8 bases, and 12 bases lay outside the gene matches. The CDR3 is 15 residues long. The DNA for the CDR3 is TGTGCCAGCCTAAGCACGCGGGAGGGCCGGTACGAGCAGTACTTC. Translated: CASLSTREGRYEQYF.

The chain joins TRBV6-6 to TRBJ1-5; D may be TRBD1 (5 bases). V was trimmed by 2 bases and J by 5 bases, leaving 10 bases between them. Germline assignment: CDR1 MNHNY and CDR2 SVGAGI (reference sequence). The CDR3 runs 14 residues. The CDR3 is CASSYPRADQPQHF. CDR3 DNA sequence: TGTGCCAGCAGTTACCCCAGGGCGGATCAGCCCCAGCATTTT.

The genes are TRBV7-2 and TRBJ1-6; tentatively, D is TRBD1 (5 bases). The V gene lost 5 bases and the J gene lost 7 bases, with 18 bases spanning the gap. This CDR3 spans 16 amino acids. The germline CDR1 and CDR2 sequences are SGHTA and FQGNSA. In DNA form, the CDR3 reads TGTGCCAGCAGCCCAAGGGAGGACAAATTAAATTCACCCCTCCACTTT. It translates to CASSPREDKLNSPLHF. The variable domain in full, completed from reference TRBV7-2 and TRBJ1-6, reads GAGVSQSPSNKVTEKGKDVELRCDPISGHTALYWYRQSLGQGLEFLIYFQGNSAPDKSGLPSDRFSAERTGGSVSTLTIQRTQQEDSAVYLCASSPREDKLNSPLHFGNGTRLTVT.

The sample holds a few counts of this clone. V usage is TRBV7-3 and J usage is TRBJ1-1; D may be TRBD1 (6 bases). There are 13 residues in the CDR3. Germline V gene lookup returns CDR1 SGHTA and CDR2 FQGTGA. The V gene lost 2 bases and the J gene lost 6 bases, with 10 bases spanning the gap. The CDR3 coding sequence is TGTGCCAGCAGCTTAGGGGGGGCCTCTGAAGCTTTCTTT. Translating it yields CASSLGGASEAFF.

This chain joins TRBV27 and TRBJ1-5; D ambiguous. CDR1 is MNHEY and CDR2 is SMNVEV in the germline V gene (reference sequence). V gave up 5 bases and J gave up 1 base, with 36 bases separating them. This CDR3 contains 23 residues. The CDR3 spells CASSRFPVRRVFGEVLSNQPQHF. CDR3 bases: TGTGCCAGCAGTAGGTTTCCCGTAAGAAGGGTCTTCGGGGAAGTACTCAGCAATCAGCCCCAGCATTTT.

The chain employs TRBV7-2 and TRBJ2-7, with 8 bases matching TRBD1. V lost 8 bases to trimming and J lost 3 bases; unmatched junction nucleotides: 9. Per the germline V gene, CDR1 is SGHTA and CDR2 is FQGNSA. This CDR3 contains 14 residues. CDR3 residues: CASRDGRGLYEQYF. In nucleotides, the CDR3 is TGTGCCAGCCGGGACGGCAGGGGGCTCTACGAGCAGTACTTC.

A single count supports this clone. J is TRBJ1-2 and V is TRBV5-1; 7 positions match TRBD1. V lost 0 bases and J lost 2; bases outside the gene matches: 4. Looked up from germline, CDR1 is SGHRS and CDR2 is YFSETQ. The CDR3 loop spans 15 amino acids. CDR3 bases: TGCGCCAGCAGCTTGGCGGGACAGAACAACTATGGCTACACCTTC. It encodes CASSLAGQNNYGYTF.

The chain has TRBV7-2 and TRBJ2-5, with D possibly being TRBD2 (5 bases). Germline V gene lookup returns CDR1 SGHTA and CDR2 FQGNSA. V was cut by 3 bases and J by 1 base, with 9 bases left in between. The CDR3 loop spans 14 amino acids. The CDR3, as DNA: TGTGCCAGCAGCTTGTCTAGCAGCCAAGAGACCCAGTACTTC. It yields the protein CASSLSSSQETQYF.

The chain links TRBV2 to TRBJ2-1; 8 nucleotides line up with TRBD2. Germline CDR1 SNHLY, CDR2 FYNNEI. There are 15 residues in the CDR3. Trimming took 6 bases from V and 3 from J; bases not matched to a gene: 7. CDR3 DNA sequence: TGTGCCAGCAGCCTAAGCGGGGGTTACTACAATGAGCAGTTCTTC. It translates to CASSLSGGYYNEQFF.

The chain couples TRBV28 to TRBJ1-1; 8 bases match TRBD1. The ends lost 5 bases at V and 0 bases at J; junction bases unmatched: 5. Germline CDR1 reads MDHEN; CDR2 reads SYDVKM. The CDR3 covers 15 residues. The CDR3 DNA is TGTGCCAGCAGTGACAGGGGAAGGTTGAACACTGAAGCTTTCTTT. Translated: CASSDRGRLNTEAFF.